The rows below give T cell receptor beta chains drawn from one sample of a study of blood T cell repertoires in COVID-19. TCRdb's copy holds only in-frame clones and misses some; the assay was immunoSEQ multiplex PCR. The sample lists 35,000 to 55,000 clones, 90% to 95% occurring once. Sequences were obtained from peripheral blood. The receptors originated from a human donor in a cohort sampled during active COVID-19. CDR3s include the opening cysteine and the closing phenylalanine or tryptophan. The D gene is left open where the match is weak. Clone size appears in some rows only: once, few, many, or a class for an expanded clone.

d_gene: TRBD1
abundance: .
v_gene: TRBV4-3
j_gene: TRBJ2-2
CDR3nt: TGCGCCAGCAGCCAGGCGAGGACAGGGGGCCTAAGGGAGCTGTTTTTT
CDR3aa: CASSQARTGGLRELFF

d_gene: TRBD1
abundance: .
v_gene: TRBV19
j_gene: TRBJ1-2
CDR3nt: TGTGCCAGTAGTATGGGACAGGGGGACCCTTTCTATGGCTACACCTTC
CDR3aa: CASSMGQGDPFYGYTF

d_gene: .
abundance: .
v_gene: TRBV5-5
j_gene: TRBJ1-2
CDR3nt: TGTGCCAGCAGCAAAAAAGCAGGGTCGGATGGCTACACCTTC
CDR3aa: CASSKKAGSDGYTF

d_gene: TRBD2
abundance: .
v_gene: TRBV4-1
j_gene: TRBJ2-1
CDR3nt: TGCGCCAGCAGCCAAGATATACTAGCGAAGGGTGCGCAGTTCTTC
CDR3aa: CASSQDILAKGAQFF

d_gene: .
abundance: .
v_gene: TRBV29-1
j_gene: TRBJ1-1
CDR3nt: TGCAAAATGCGGACAGCTAACACTGAAGCTTTCTTT
CDR3aa: CKMRTANTEAFF

d_gene: TRBD1
abundance: .
v_gene: TRBV3-1/TRBV3-2
j_gene: TRBJ1-4
CDR3nt: TGTGCCAGCAGCCGACAGGGGAATGAAAAACTGTTTTTT
CDR3aa: CASSRQGNEKLFF

d_gene: .
abundance: .
v_gene: TRBV27
j_gene: TRBJ2-7
CDR3nt: TGTGCCAGCAGTTTATCACAGGCCTACGAGCAGTACTTC
CDR3aa: CASSLSQAYEQYF

d_gene: TRBD1
abundance: .
v_gene: TRBV5-1
j_gene: TRBJ2-7
CDR3nt: TGCGCCAGCACCGACAGGGCAGCCTACGAGCAGTACTTC
CDR3aa: CASTDRAAYEQYF

d_gene: .
abundance: .
v_gene: TRBV5-5
j_gene: TRBJ2-7
CDR3nt: TGTGCCAGCAGCTTGGCCGGGAGCTCCTACGAGCAGTACTTC
CDR3aa: CASSLAGSSYEQYF

d_gene: .
abundance: .
v_gene: TRBV7-2
j_gene: TRBJ2-7
CDR3nt: TGTGCCAGCAGCCCGAGCTCCTACGAGCAGTACTTC
CDR3aa: CASSPSSYEQYF

d_gene: TRBD1
abundance: .
v_gene: TRBV18
j_gene: TRBJ1-4
CDR3nt: TGTGCCAGCTCAGCAACGACAGGGGGCGACGAAAAACTGTTTTTT
CDR3aa: CASSATTGGDEKLFF

d_gene: TRBD1
abundance: .
v_gene: TRBV5-1
j_gene: TRBJ2-1
CDR3nt: TGCGCCAGCAGCTTGGGACAGGGGGGGCGGGATGAGCAGTTCTTC
CDR3aa: CASSLGQGGRDEQFF

d_gene: .
abundance: .
v_gene: TRBV19
j_gene: TRBJ2-2
CDR3nt: TGTGCCAGTAGTACTCCAGGGAACACCGGGGAGCTGTTTTTT
CDR3aa: CASSTPGNTGELFF

d_gene: TRBD2
abundance: .
v_gene: TRBV4-2
j_gene: TRBJ2-1
CDR3nt: TGTGCCAGCAGCCAAGATCCGGCGGGAGTAACAAATGAGCAGTTCTTC
CDR3aa: CASSQDPAGVTNEQFF

d_gene: .
abundance: .
v_gene: TRBV15
j_gene: TRBJ2-5
CDR3nt: TGTGCCACCAGCAGAGACAGGGGTCGAATCGAGGAGACCCAGTACTTC
CDR3aa: CATSRDRGRIEETQYF

d_gene: TRBD2
abundance: once
v_gene: TRBV15
j_gene: TRBJ2-1
CDR3nt: TGTGCCACCAGCAGAATATCGCGGGAGGGGTCGTACAATGAGCAGTTCTTC
CDR3aa: CATSRISREGSYNEQFF

d_gene: .
abundance: once
v_gene: TRBV4-2
j_gene: TRBJ2-3
CDR3nt: TGTGCCAGCAGCCAGGATCGCCGGGGGTCTGGCACAGATACGCAGTATTTT
CDR3aa: CASSQDRRGSGTDTQYF

d_gene: TRBD2
abundance: .
v_gene: TRBV10-2
j_gene: TRBJ2-1
CDR3nt: TGCGCCAGCAGTGTTTCTAGCGGGGGTGGCAATGAGCAGTTCTTC
CDR3aa: CASSVSSGGGNEQFF

d_gene: .
abundance: .
v_gene: TRBV14
j_gene: TRBJ2-2
CDR3nt: TGTGCCAGCGGACAGAACACCGGGGAGCTGTTTTTT
CDR3aa: CASGQNTGELFF

d_gene: .
abundance: once
v_gene: TRBV5-5
j_gene: TRBJ2-1
CDR3nt: TGTGCCAGCAGCTTGGCCACAGGCTACAATGAGCAGTTCTTC
CDR3aa: CASSLATGYNEQFF

d_gene: TRBD1
abundance: .
v_gene: TRBV9
j_gene: TRBJ1-6
CDR3nt: TGTGCCAGCAGCCAGGGGACAGCACATTCACCCCTCCACTTT
CDR3aa: CASSQGTAHSPLHF

d_gene: .
abundance: .
v_gene: TRBV2
j_gene: TRBJ2-5
CDR3nt: TGTGCCAGCCAAGAGACTAGTTCGGAGACCCAGTACTTC
CDR3aa: CASQETSSETQYF

d_gene: .
abundance: .
v_gene: TRBV9
j_gene: TRBJ1-2
CDR3nt: TGTGCCAGCAGCGTAGGTCTTACAGGCAACTATGGCTACACCTTC
CDR3aa: CASSVGLTGNYGYTF

d_gene: TRBD2
abundance: .
v_gene: TRBV10-3
j_gene: TRBJ2-7
CDR3nt: TGTGCCATCACGGGGAGGACTAGCGGGACCTACGAGCAGTACTTC
CDR3aa: CAITGRTSGTYEQYF

d_gene: .
abundance: .
v_gene: TRBV19
j_gene: TRBJ2-3
CDR3nt: TGTGCCACTCGCAAATCACTAGCCCCCAGGCCAGATACGCAGTATTTT
CDR3aa: CATRKSLAPRPDTQYF

d_gene: TRBD1
abundance: .
v_gene: TRBV3-1/TRBV3-2
j_gene: TRBJ2-7
CDR3nt: TGTGCCAGCAGCCAACTGTCTGCAGGGGGTTACGAGCAGTACTTC
CDR3aa: CASSQLSAGGYEQYF

d_gene: .
abundance: .
v_gene: TRBV3-1/TRBV3-2
j_gene: TRBJ1-2
CDR3nt: TGTGCCAGCAGCCAAGATCTGAACACTGGCTACACCTTC
CDR3aa: CASSQDLNTGYTF

d_gene: .
abundance: .
v_gene: TRBV4-3
j_gene: TRBJ1-1
CDR3nt: TGCGCCAGCAGCCAAGCACCAGGTACTGAAGCTTTCTTT
CDR3aa: CASSQAPGTEAFF

d_gene: .
abundance: .
v_gene: TRBV19
j_gene: TRBJ2-3
CDR3nt: TGTGCCAGTAGGCAGACTAGTTTGAGCACAGATACGCAGTATTTT
CDR3aa: CASRQTSLSTDTQYF

d_gene: .
abundance: .
v_gene: TRBV5-5
j_gene: TRBJ1-1
CDR3nt: TGTGCCAGCAGCACGGAGAGTCGGGACACTGAAGCTTTCTTT
CDR3aa: CASSTESRDTEAFF

d_gene: TRBD2
abundance: few
v_gene: TRBV5-6
j_gene: TRBJ2-1
CDR3nt: TGTGCCAGCAGCCCCGCGGGAGGCCAGAATGAGCAGTTCTTC
CDR3aa: CASSPAGGQNEQFF

d_gene: .
abundance: .
v_gene: TRBV4-3
j_gene: TRBJ2-7
CDR3nt: TGCGCCAGCAGCCAAGGCAACGGACAGCTCTACGAGCAGTACTTC
CDR3aa: CASSQGNGQLYEQYF

d_gene: .
abundance: .
v_gene: TRBV7-2
j_gene: TRBJ1-4
CDR3nt: TGTGCCAGCAGCTTCCAACAGGGCTTAAATGAAAAACTGTTTTTT
CDR3aa: CASSFQQGLNEKLFF

d_gene: TRBD2
abundance: .
v_gene: TRBV20-1
j_gene: TRBJ2-3
CDR3nt: TGCAGTGCTAGTAGGACTAGCGGGGGGGATACGCAGTATTTT
CDR3aa: CSASRTSGGDTQYF

d_gene: .
abundance: .
v_gene: TRBV10-3
j_gene: TRBJ1-1
CDR3nt: TGTGCCATCAGTACCGGGTCGTTCAACACTGAAGCTTTCTTT
CDR3aa: CAISTGSFNTEAFF

d_gene: .
abundance: .
v_gene: TRBV20-1
j_gene: TRBJ2-2
CDR3nt: TGCAGTGCTATTGACTTTCTCGGGGAGCTGTTTTTT
CDR3aa: CSAIDFLGELFF

d_gene: .
abundance: once
v_gene: TRBV4-3
j_gene: TRBJ2-1
CDR3nt: TGCGCCAGCAGCCAAGTCGCTTTAGCGGCAAGCTCCTACAATGAGCAGTTCTTC
CDR3aa: CASSQVALAASSYNEQFF

d_gene: TRBD1
abundance: .
v_gene: TRBV10-3
j_gene: TRBJ2-5
CDR3nt: TGTGCCATCAGTGATAACAGGGGGGAGACCCAGTACTTC
CDR3aa: CAISDNRGETQYF

d_gene: .
abundance: .
v_gene: TRBV4-1
j_gene: TRBJ1-4
CDR3nt: TGCGCCAGCAGCAGGAGCCATGGGGAAAAACTGTTTTTT
CDR3aa: CASSRSHGEKLFF

d_gene: TRBD1
abundance: .
v_gene: TRBV7-2
j_gene: TRBJ1-5
CDR3nt: TGTGCCAGCAGCGTAATGCAGGGGGCGAGCAATCAGCCCCAGCATTTT
CDR3aa: CASSVMQGASNQPQHF

d_gene: TRBD1
abundance: .
v_gene: TRBV30
j_gene: TRBJ1-5
CDR3nt: TGTGCCTGGAGTACCACTTACAGGGGTAGCAATCAGCCCCAGCATTTT
CDR3aa: CAWSTTYRGSNQPQHF

d_gene: .
abundance: once
v_gene: TRBV9
j_gene: TRBJ1-2
CDR3nt: TGTGCCAGCAGCGTAGTTGTTTCCCAGATCTCCTATGGCTACACCTTC
CDR3aa: CASSVVVSQISYGYTF

d_gene: .
abundance: .
v_gene: TRBV7-3
j_gene: TRBJ2-1
CDR3nt: TGTGCCAGCAGCTTAGGGGGCAGGGCCAATGAGCAGTTCTTC
CDR3aa: CASSLGGRANEQFF

d_gene: .
abundance: .
v_gene: TRBV28
j_gene: TRBJ1-3
CDR3nt: TGTGCCAGCAGTACAACAGGGATGAGCTCTGGAAACACCATATATTTT
CDR3aa: CASSTTGMSSGNTIYF

d_gene: .
abundance: .
v_gene: TRBV18
j_gene: TRBJ1-1
CDR3nt: TGTGCCAGCTCACCCCTTGAACAGGGAAACACTGAAGCTTTCTTT
CDR3aa: CASSPLEQGNTEAFF

d_gene: TRBD1
abundance: .
v_gene: TRBV6-5
j_gene: TRBJ2-7
CDR3nt: TGTGCCAGCAGTAGTGGACAGGTCTTCCCCTACGAGCAGTACTTC
CDR3aa: CASSSGQVFPYEQYF

d_gene: TRBD1
abundance: .
v_gene: TRBV30
j_gene: TRBJ1-5
CDR3nt: TGTGCCTGGAGCCTCGGACAGGGAAATCAGCCCCAGCATTTT
CDR3aa: CAWSLGQGNQPQHF

d_gene: TRBD1
abundance: once
v_gene: TRBV7-3
j_gene: TRBJ2-3
CDR3nt: TGTGCCAGCAGCAAGGACAGGGGAACAGATACGCAGTATTTT
CDR3aa: CASSKDRGTDTQYF

d_gene: .
abundance: .
v_gene: TRBV9
j_gene: TRBJ2-3
CDR3nt: TGTGCCAGCAGCCCCGTCCCAGACAACACAGATACGCAGTATTTT
CDR3aa: CASSPVPDNTDTQYF

d_gene: TRBD1
abundance: .
v_gene: TRBV7-9
j_gene: TRBJ1-3
CDR3nt: TGTGCCAGCAGCCTACCCCGGGACAGGGGCCCCATCTCTGGAAACACCATATATTTT
CDR3aa: CASSLPRDRGPISGNTIYF

d_gene: .
abundance: .
v_gene: TRBV4-2
j_gene: TRBJ1-2
CDR3nt: TGTGCCACGGCAATGGGAGGGGGGGGCTATGGCTACACCTTC
CDR3aa: CATAMGGGGYGYTF

d_gene: .
abundance: .
v_gene: TRBV6-5
j_gene: TRBJ2-1
CDR3nt: TGTGCCAGCAGTTACTCTTCTAGCCGTGATGAGCAGTTCTTC
CDR3aa: CASSYSSSRDEQFF

d_gene: TRBD1
abundance: .
v_gene: TRBV9
j_gene: TRBJ2-7
CDR3nt: TGTGCCAGCAGCTCAGGACAGGGGGCCTACGAGCAGTACTTC
CDR3aa: CASSSGQGAYEQYF

d_gene: .
abundance: few
v_gene: TRBV30
j_gene: TRBJ1-6
CDR3nt: TGTGCCTGGAGTGTACGGGTCAGAGTCTATAATTCACCCCTCCACTTT
CDR3aa: CAWSVRVRVYNSPLHF

d_gene: .
abundance: .
v_gene: TRBV27
j_gene: TRBJ1-5
CDR3nt: TGTGCCAGCAGTTCCCGGGACAAGGGGGTAGAGCCCCAGCATTTT
CDR3aa: CASSSRDKGVEPQHF